The sample holds one count of the clone carrying this T cell receptor beta chain. From germline, CDR1 is GTSNPN and CDR2 SVGIG (reference sequence). This CDR3 has 15 amino acids. V lost 4 bases, J lost 5 bases, and 9 bases stayed unmatched. This sample is drawn from a study of T cell changes during pregnancy in multiple sclerosis. Repertoires were generated with immunoSEQ multiplex PCR, while TCRdb's copy carries only in-frame clones and drops some. This sample has about 42,000 clones; around 84% occur once, and the top ten carry 0.64%. The origin of this receptor is a female donor with multiple sclerosis, enrolled in a pregnancy study. The sample consisted of CD4+ T cells from peripheral blood mononuclear cells, taken before pregnancy. The V and J genes are TRBV30 and TRBJ1-4; 8 nucleotides line up with TRBD1. The CDR3 DNA is TGTGCCTGGACCCCAGGGACAGGTGGAAATGAAAAACTGTTTTTT. Encoded protein: CAWTPGTGGNEKLFF.